This TCR beta chain was identified during a study of cytomegalovirus exposure and HLA in healthy donors. A few counts support this clone. V gave up 6 bases and J gave up 3 bases, with 17 bases separating them. Germline V CDR1 and CDR2: SNHLY, FYNNEI. The CDR3 loop spans 16 amino acids. A multiplex PCR was run with 60 Vbeta primers and 13 Jbeta primers. TCRdb keeps only in-frame clones here, not all; method: immunoSEQ multiplex PCR. The top ten hold almost 2% of the sample, which has under 200,000 clones, 70% to 90% seen once. This receptor was taken from a woman aged 18-30 years in good health and CMV-seronegative. Sequenced material: PBMCs. This chain uses TRBV2 with TRBJ1-4, with D unclear. The CDR3 loop reads CASRRELGRANEKLFF. CDR3 sequence (DNA): TGTGCCAGCAGGAGGGAGTTGGGGAGGGCTAATGAAAAACTGTTTTTT.